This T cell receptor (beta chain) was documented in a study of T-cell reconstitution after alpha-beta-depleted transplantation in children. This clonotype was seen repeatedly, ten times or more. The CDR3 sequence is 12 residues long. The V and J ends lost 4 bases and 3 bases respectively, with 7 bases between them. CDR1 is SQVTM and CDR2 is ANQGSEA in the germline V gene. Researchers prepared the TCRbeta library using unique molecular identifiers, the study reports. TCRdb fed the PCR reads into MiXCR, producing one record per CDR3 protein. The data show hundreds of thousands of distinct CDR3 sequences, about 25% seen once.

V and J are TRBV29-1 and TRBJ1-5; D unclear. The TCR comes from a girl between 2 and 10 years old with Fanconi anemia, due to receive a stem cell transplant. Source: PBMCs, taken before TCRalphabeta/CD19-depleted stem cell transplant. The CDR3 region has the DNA TGCAGCGTTGGGGCCTACAATCAGCCCCAGCATTTT. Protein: CSVGAYNQPQHF. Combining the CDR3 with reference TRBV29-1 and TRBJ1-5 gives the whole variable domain SAVISQKPSRDICQRGTSLTIQCQVDSQVTMMFWYRQQPGQSLTLIATANQGSEATYESGFVIDKFPISRPNLTFSTLTVSNMSPEDSSIYLCSVGAYNQPQHFGDGTRLSIL.